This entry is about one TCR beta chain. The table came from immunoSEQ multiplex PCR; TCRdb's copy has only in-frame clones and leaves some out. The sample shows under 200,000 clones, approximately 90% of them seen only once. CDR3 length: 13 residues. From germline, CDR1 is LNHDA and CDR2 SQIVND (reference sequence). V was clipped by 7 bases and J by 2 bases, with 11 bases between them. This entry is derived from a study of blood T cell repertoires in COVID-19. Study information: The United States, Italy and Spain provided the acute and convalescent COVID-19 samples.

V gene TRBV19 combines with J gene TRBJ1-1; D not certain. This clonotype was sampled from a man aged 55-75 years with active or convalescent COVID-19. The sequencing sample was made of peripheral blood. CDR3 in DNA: TGTGCCAGTACGGGGTTGATCAACACTGAAGCTTTCTTT. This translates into CASTGLINTEAFF.